The next 27 T cell receptor beta chains were all read from a single sample in a study of cytomegalovirus exposure and HLA in healthy donors. The PCR was carried out with 60 Vbeta primers and 13 Jbeta primers. Some clones are missing from TCRdb's copy, which holds only in-frame ones; the method was immunoSEQ multiplex PCR. Found here are 140,000 to 150,000 clones, 70% to 85% of them singletons; the top ten hold around a tenth. What was sequenced was PBMCs. Receptors were obtained from a woman in her fifties or sixties in good health and CMV-seropositive.

The chain joins TRBV7-2 to TRBJ2-5; 7 bases map to TRBD2. V was pared by 4 bases and J by 5 bases, with 1 base of the junction left unmatched. Germline V lookup: CDR1 SGHTA, CDR2 FQGNSA. The CDR3 length is 12 residues. The DNA for the CDR3 is TGTGCCAGCAGCTACGGGGGGGAGACCCAGTACTTC. Translated: CASSYGGETQYF.

This chain joins TRBV11-3 and TRBJ2-3, with a weak D call TRBD1 (5 bases). Germline-derived CDR1 and CDR2 are SGHNT and YENEEA. CDR3 size: 13 residues. V was shortened by 2 bases and J by 6 bases, with 9 bases between the two germline ends. This chain's CDR3 is CASSLQGDDTQYF. CDR3 bases: TGTGCCAGCAGCTTACAGGGTGACGATACGCAGTATTTT.

This clone has just one count. The rearrangement uses TRBV28 and TRBJ1-1; D is possibly TRBD1 (5 bases). V lost 5 bases and J lost 3, with 13 bases in between. The CDR3 length is 14 residues. The germline V gene encodes CDR1 MDHEN and CDR2 SYDVKM. The CDR3 is CASSPRETDTEAFF. The CDR3 DNA reads as TGTGCCAGCAGTCCCAGGGAAACGGACACTGAAGCTTTCTTT.

CDR3 sequence: CASQIQGATRNEQFF. Here the CDR3 DNA reads TGCGCCAGCCAAATACAGGGGGCCACTCGCAATGAGCAGTTCTTC. The gene calls are TRBV10-2 and TRBJ2-1; 9 bases align to TRBD1. V shed 8 bases and J 6 bases; nucleotides not matched to a gene: 11. CDR1 is WSHSY and CDR2 is SAAADI in the germline V gene. The length of the CDR3 is 15 residues.

The chain is built from TRBV19 and TRBJ1-5; tentatively, D is TRBD1 (5 bases). Per the germline V gene, CDR1 is LNHDA and CDR2 is SQIVND (reference sequence). CDR3 size: 15 residues. V was shortened by 5 bases and J by 2 bases, with 13 bases between the two germline ends. CDR3 DNA: TGTGCCAGTAGTTCGGGGGGGGTCCGCAATCAGCCCCAGCATTTT. This sequence encodes CASSSGGVRNQPQHF.

V is TRBV5-6 and J is TRBJ1-4; a possible D gene is TRBD1 (6 bases). This CDR3 has 16 amino acids. Per the germline V gene, CDR1 is SGHDT and CDR2 is YYEEEE. Trimming shortened V by 0 bases and J by 6 bases, and 15 bases separated the two germline ends. The CDR3 nucleotides read TGTGCCAGCAGCTTGGCCTCCGGGACATTTGATGAAAAACTGTTTTTT. The encoded protein is CASSLASGTFDEKLFF.

The chain combines TRBV19 with TRBJ1-5; D is unresolved. The V gene's germline CDR1 is LNHDA and CDR2 SQIVND (reference sequence). Trimming removed 5 bases from V and 5 bases from J, with 16 bases in between. This CDR3 has 15 residues. CDR3 loop: CASSPRGSTDQPQHF. For the CDR3, the DNA is TGTGCCAGTAGTCCCAGAGGGAGTACCGATCAGCCCCAGCATTTT.

This chain links TRBV7-9 with TRBJ2-1; 10 bases align to TRBD1. CDR3 size: 15 residues. CDR1 and CDR2 (germline): SEHNR, FQNEAQ (reference sequence). With V trimmed by 0 bases and J by 4 bases, 0 bases remained unmatched. The CDR3 DNA reads TGTGCCAGCAGCTTAGCGGGACAGGGGTACAATGAGCAGTTCTTC. It encodes CASSLAGQGYNEQFF.

This clone has just one count. The CDR3 DNA reads TGCAGCGTTGTTGAGGGATCGAACTATGGCTACACCTTC. It encodes CSVVEGSNYGYTF. V gene TRBV29-1 combines with J gene TRBJ1-2; no clear D gene. The CDR3 extends over 13 amino acids. Trimming took off 4 bases at V and 2 bases at J, with 11 bases between the two ends. Looked up from germline, CDR1 is SQVTM and CDR2 is ANQGSEA.

The chain uses TRBV30 and TRBJ1-4; maybe TRBD1 (5 bases). Germline V gene lookup returns CDR1 GTSNPN and CDR2 SVGIG (reference sequence). The CDR3 length is 13 residues. The V gene lost 5 bases and the J gene lost 4 bases, with 11 bases spanning the gap. The CDR3 DNA follows: TGTGCCTGGGACAGCCAGATTAATGAAAAACTGTTTTTT. Translated, it gives CAWDSQINEKLFF.

The genes are TRBV19 and TRBJ2-4; 14 bases agree with TRBD2. This CDR3 is built from 16 residues. CDR1 is LNHDA, CDR2 SQIVND, per germline (reference sequence). The junction had 5 bases not matched to a gene; V was cut back by 5 bases and J by 5 bases. CDR3 region: CASSGGLAGVENIQYF. CDR3 nucleotide sequence: TGTGCCAGTAGTGGGGGACTAGCGGGAGTTGAAAACATTCAGTACTTC.

The chain employs TRBV27 and TRBJ2-7; D may be TRBD1 (5 bases). This CDR3 region has 12 residues. Between the trimmed V and J ends, which lost 6 bases and 5 bases, there was a span of 11 bases. From germline, CDR1 is MNHEY and CDR2 SMNVEV (reference sequence). This chain's CDR3 is CASSSVGDEQYF. The CDR3 nucleotides read TGTGCCAGCAGCTCAGTAGGGGACGAGCAGTACTTC.

In its sample, this clone was seen a few times. This chain connects TRBV19 to TRBJ1-1; D ambiguous. Per the germline V gene, CDR1 is LNHDA and CDR2 is SQIVND (reference sequence). The CDR3 runs to 13 residues. Deletions cut 3 bases from V and 3 bases from J, with 8 bases between. CDR3 nucleotides: TGTGCCAGTAGTATCTCTCGGGACACTGAAGCTTTCTTT. Protein sequence: CASSISRDTEAFF. Based on the CDR3 plus reference TRBV19 and TRBJ1-1, the full variable domain is DGGITQSPKYLFRKEGQNVTLSCEQNLNHDAMYWYRQDPGQGLRLIYYSQIVNDFQKGDIAEGYSVSREKKESFPLTVTSAQKNPTAFYLCASSISRDTEAFFGQGTRLTVV.

This clone was counted once. The chain has TRBV28 and TRBJ1-1; possible D gene TRBD1, 5 bases. CDR1 and CDR2 (germline): MDHEN, SYDVKM. Trimming removed 6 bases from V and 0 bases from J, with 14 bases in between. This CDR3 is 15 amino acids long. The CDR3 region has the DNA TGTGCCAGCAGCCAGGGTCCCGGCATGAACACTGAAGCTTTCTTT. Protein sequence: CASSQGPGMNTEAFF.

The chain couples TRBV5-4 to TRBJ2-4; TRBD1 matches at 9 bases. With 0 bases clipped from V and 8 bases from J, the junction kept 9 bases outside the gene matches. Germline values: CDR1 SGHNT, CDR2 YYREEE (reference sequence). The CDR3 consists of 16 residues. The DNA of the CDR3 is TGTGCCAGCAGCTTGGCGGATCCGGGACAGGGATACATTCAGTACTTC. Its protein product is CASSLADPGQGYIQYF.

The gene calls are TRBV25-1 and TRBJ2-1; TRBD2 agrees at 10 bases. The CDR3 runs 16 residues. Losses at the gene ends were 3 bases for V and 7 bases for J; bases not matched to a gene: 9. Per the germline V gene, CDR1 is MGHDK and CDR2 is SYGVNS. Here the CDR3 DNA reads TGTGCCAGCAGTGACCAAGCGGGAGGGCCTAAAAATGAGCAGTTCTTC. Amino acids: CASSDQAGGPKNEQFF.

The gene calls are TRBV6-5 and TRBJ2-7; 10 bases match TRBD2. Germline loops: CDR1 MNHEY, CDR2 SVGAGI. With 7 bases clipped from V and 5 bases from J, the junction kept 11 bases outside the gene matches. The CDR3 consists of 15 residues. The CDR3 DNA reads as TGTGCCAGCACTTTGTCAGCGGGAGGGCCGGACGAGCAGTACTTC. It encodes CASTLSAGGPDEQYF.

CDR3 coding DNA: TGTGCCAGCAGCTTTAGCGGGAGGGCCGACGGGGAGCTGTTTTTT. This translates into CASSFSGRADGELFF. The J gene is TRBJ2-2, the V gene TRBV7-2; 11 nucleotides line up with TRBD2. Germline V gives CDR1 SGHTA, CDR2 FQGNSA. V was pared by 3 bases and J by 7 bases, with 4 bases of the junction left unmatched. The CDR3 consists of 15 residues.

The chain employs TRBV29-1 and TRBJ2-5; 13 nucleotides align to TRBD2. The CDR3 consists of 17 residues. Losses at the gene ends were 6 bases for V and 2 bases for J; bases not matched to a gene: 12. CDR1 and CDR2 (germline): SQVTM, ANQGSEA. In DNA, the CDR3 is TGCAGCGTACAACTAGCGGGAGGGCCCCCGGGACAAGAGACCCAGTACTTC. Protein product: CSVQLAGGPPGQETQYF.

V usage is TRBV9 and J usage is TRBJ2-3; 7 bases are a match to TRBD1. The CDR3 extends over 13 amino acids. Germline lookup yields CDR1 SGDLS and CDR2 YYNGEE. Losses at the gene ends were 3 bases for V and 8 bases for J; bases not matched to a gene: 6. DNA for the CDR3: TGTGCCAGCAGCGGCACAGGGGCCGGTACGCAGTATTTT. It specifies CASSGTGAGTQYF.

This sequence joins TRBV28 and TRBJ1-2, with 8 nucleotides matching TRBD1. CDR3 length: 15 residues. The V segment lost 4 bases and the J segment 5 bases; nucleotides outside the gene matches: 9. Germline CDR1 is MDHEN and CDR2 is SYDVKM. CDR3 coding DNA: TGTGCCAGCAGTTCAAGGGACAGGATCGGTTATGGCTACACCTTC. Translation: CASSSRDRIGYGYTF.

This rearrangement joins TRBV30 to TRBJ2-3, with 9 bases lining up with TRBD1. CDR1 is GTSNPN and CDR2 is SVGIG in the germline V gene (reference sequence). V dropped 4 bases and J dropped 4; count of bases not matched to a gene: 6. The CDR3 covers 14 residues. The CDR3 sequence: CAWNPGQGADTQYF. The CDR3 nucleotides are TGTGCCTGGAACCCGGGACAGGGTGCAGATACGCAGTATTTT. The full variable domain, with the rest looked up from reference TRBV30 and TRBJ2-3, is SQTIHQWPATLVQPVGSPLSLECTVEGTSNPNLYWYRQAAGRGLQLLFYSVGIGQISSEVPQNLSASRPQDRQFILSSKKLLLSDSGFYLCAWNPGQGADTQYFGPGTRLTVL.

This chain links TRBV7-2 with TRBJ2-1; 10 bases line up with TRBD2. The V and J ends lost 1 base and 9 bases, in that order; junction bases with no gene match: 9. In germline, CDR1 is SGHTA, CDR2 FQGNSA. CDR3 size: 16 residues. Here the CDR3 DNA reads TGTGCCAGCAGCTTAGGGGCTAGCGGGAGCGGCGGTGAGCAGTTCTTC. It codes for CASSLGASGSGGEQFF.

The CDR3 DNA reads as TGTGCCAGCAGTCCCGGGACAGGGAGCCACGAGCAGTACTTC. Translation: CASSPGTGSHEQYF. The rearrangement uses TRBV27 and TRBJ2-7; 9 nucleotides align to TRBD1. Trimming removed 5 bases from V and 5 bases from J; junction bases left unmatched: 7. The length of the CDR3 is 14 residues. The germline V gene encodes CDR1 MNHEY and CDR2 SMNVEV (reference sequence).

The J gene is TRBJ2-7, the V gene TRBV19, with 10 bases aligning to TRBD1. The CDR3 sequence is 13 residues long. With 10 bases clipped from V and 2 bases from J, the junction kept 5 bases outside the gene matches. Germline V gene data show CDR1 as LNHDA and CDR2 as SQIVND (reference sequence). The CDR3 DNA follows: TGTGCCACGGGACAGGGGACGACCTACGAGCAGTACTTC. Amino acids: CATGQGTTYEQYF. Looking up the rest from reference TRBV19 and TRBJ2-7 gives the full variable domain: DGGITQSPKYLFRKEGQNVTLSCEQNLNHDAMYWYRQDPGQGLRLIYYSQIVNDFQKGDIAEGYSVSREKKESFPLTVTSAQKNPTAFYLCATGQGTTYEQYFGPGTRLTVT.

V gene TRBV4-2 combines with J gene TRBJ2-3, with 7 bases fitting TRBD2. The CDR3 contains 16 residues. After removal of 0 bases from V and 2 bases from J, the junction contained 5 bases not matched to a gene. Germline V gene sequence: CDR1 LGHNA, CDR2 YNFKEQ. This CDR3 reads CASSQDSSGITDTQYF. For the CDR3, the DNA is TGTGCCAGCAGCCAAGATAGCAGCGGGATCACAGATACGCAGTATTTT.

The rearrangement joins TRBV28 to TRBJ2-1; 8 bases agree with TRBD2. The CDR3 has 16 amino acids. V was clipped by 1 base and J by 3 bases; unmatched bases: 5. The germline V gene has CDR1 MDHEN and CDR2 SYDVKM. The chain's CDR3 is CASSLSSAGDYNEQFF. The CDR3 nucleotides read TGTGCCAGCAGTTTATCTTCAGCGGGAGACTACAATGAGCAGTTCTTC.